Sequencing of this T cell receptor (beta chain) was carried out in a study of tissue T cells after allogeneic stem cell transplantation. On the study more broadly: Where cell numbers permitted, CD3+ T cells were sorted from preserved blood and marrow. Study-wide results and limits: Tissue-detected TCR repertoire was only partly captured by blood and spleen T cells. Few T cell clones were shared across patients, but motif clusters showed tissue-specific shared signatures.

This clone was seen only once. Its specificity is not known. Sequenced by immunoSEQ multiplex PCR; TCRdb stores in-frame clones only, minus some. This sample yields about 28,000 clones, of which 85% to 90% are seen a single time; about 3.5% belongs to the top ten. The CDR3 sequence is 13 residues long. CDR1 and CDR2 from the germline V gene are SGHNT and YYREEE (reference sequence). Trimming at V came to 4 bases and at J to 8 bases, leaving 4 bases not matched to a gene. Sequenced here: blood, sampled before transplantation. The V gene is TRBV5-4, the J gene TRBJ2-1, with 9 positions matching TRBD1. The source of this sequence is a woman aged 18-49 years who later had graft-versus-host disease after an allogeneic stem cell transplant. The CDR3 reads CASSLRTGDEQFF. CDR3 nucleotide sequence: TGTGCCAGCAGCCTAAGGACAGGGGATGAGCAGTTCTTC. The variable domain in full, completed from reference TRBV5-4 and TRBJ2-1, reads ETGVTQSPTHLIKTRGQQVTLRCSSQSGHNTVSWYQQALGQGPQFIFQYYREEENGRGNFPPRFSGLQFPNYSSELNVNALELDDSALYLCASSLRTGDEQFFGPGTRLTVL.